Listed below are T cell receptor beta chains from one sample, sequenced in a study of T cells in Graves' hyperthyroidism and ophthalmopathy. TCRdb reprocessed the multiplex PCR reads with MiXCR, giving one entry per CDR3 protein. Found here are hundreds of thousands of distinct CDR3 sequences, under 15% of them singletons; the top ten hold roughly an eighth. The material sequenced was blood. The receptors originated from a man younger than 35 with Graves' ophthalmopathy. Both conserved end residues are part of each CDR3. Each record gives: J gene, V gene, clone size, D gene, CDR3 DNA, CDR3 protein. The D gene is left open where the match is weak. Not every row has a clone size; where given, it reads once, few, many or a size class.

>TRBJ1-4|TRBV7-3|-|TRBD1
TGTGCCAGCAGCTATGGACAGGGAGGAAAACTGTTTTTT
CASSYGQGGKLFF
>TRBJ2-5|TRBV5-1|few|TRBD2
TGCGCCAGCAGCCAGACGGCTGGACTAGCGGGAAAGACCCAGTACTTC
CASSQTAGLAGKTQYF
>TRBJ2-1|TRBV20-1|many|TRBD2
TGCAGTGCGGCAGCCCTAGCGGGAGACCATGAGCAGTTCTTC
CSAAALAGDHEQFF
>TRBJ2-1|TRBV5-1|many|TRBD2
TGCGCCAGCAGCTTGTTGGTACTAGCGGTTTCCTACAATGAGCAGTTCTTC
CASSLLVLAVSYNEQFF
>TRBJ1-4|TRBV12-3/TRBV12-4|many|TRBD1
TGTGCCAGCAGCGACAGGGGGCCGCCCCCCATTCCGGTAAAACTGTTTTTT
CASSDRGPPPIPVKLFF
>TRBJ2-1|TRBV7-9|many|-
TGTGCCAGCAGCTTAGGAGGGAGTAAATACAATGAGCAGTTCTTC
CASSLGGSKYNEQFF
>TRBJ2-7|TRBV11-3|many|TRBD2
TGTGCCAGCAGCTCAGATAGCGGGGGCTCCTACGAGCAGTACTTC
CASSSDSGGSYEQYF
>TRBJ1-6|TRBV12-3/TRBV12-4|many|-
TGTGCCAGCACGAGCGGGGGGTATTCACCCCTCCACTTT
CASTSGGYSPLHF
>TRBJ2-3|TRBV19|few|-
TGTGCCAGTAGTATTAGAGGGGGCGGGGGAGATACGCAGTATTTT
CASSIRGGGGDTQYF
>TRBJ2-5|TRBV11-3|few|-
TGTGCCAGCAGCTGGGGCAAGGAGACCCAGTACTTC
CASSWGKETQYF
>TRBJ2-1|TRBV18|many|-
TGTGCCAGCTCACCACCGGGTAGCGGTGGTGAGCAGTTCTTC
CASSPPGSGGEQFF
>TRBJ1-5|TRBV19|-|-
TGTGCCAGTAAGACACCCAGGGACTACCAGCCCCAGCATTTT
CASKTPRDYQPQHF
>TRBJ1-1|TRBV6-4|-|TRBD1
TGTGCCAGCAGTGAAGTAGGAGGGGGACAGGGGACCTTCATGGGGAACACTGAAGCTTTCTTT
CASSEVGGGQGTFMGNTEAFF
>TRBJ2-1|TRBV9|few|-
TGTGCCAGCAGCGGGGCCGGGACCCCTTACAATGAGCAGTTCTTC
CASSGAGTPYNEQFF
>TRBJ1-3|TRBV13|few|TRBD1
TGTGCCAGCAGCTCCGGGACAGGGACACTAAACACCATATATTTT
CASSSGTGTLNTIYF
>TRBJ2-1|TRBV7-9|many|-
TGTGCCAGCAGCTTAGTAGCGGAGGCCAACAATGAGCAGTTCTTC
CASSLVAEANNEQFF
>TRBJ1-3|TRBV10-2|-|TRBD1
TGCGCCAGCACCGGAACAGGGGCCTTGGGGGGAAACACCATATATTTT
CASTGTGALGGNTIYF
>TRBJ2-1|TRBV19|-|TRBD2
TGTGCCAGTAGTCCAACTAGCGGGGGGACGAGGGAGCAGTTCTTC
CASSPTSGGTREQFF
>TRBJ2-7|TRBV3-1|few|-
TGTGCCAGCAGCCAAGGAGGTAGTAACGAGCAGTACTTC
CASSQGGSNEQYF
>TRBJ2-7|TRBV30|many|-
TGTGCCTGGAGTGTACGGCCCTACGAGCAGTACTTC
CAWSVRPYEQYF
>TRBJ1-1|TRBV27|many|-
TGTGCCAGCAGTTTCCGCGGGGACGGTCTGGGTGAAGCTTTCTTT
CASSFRGDGLGEAFF
>TRBJ1-2|TRBV20-1|many|TRBD1
TGCAGTGCCGGACGGGGAGCAGGGGGCTCTGGCTACACCTTC
CSAGRGAGGSGYTF
>TRBJ2-5|TRBV5-1|-|-
TGCGCCAGCAGCATCCCGACTAGTTATTTGGAGACCCAGTACTTC
CASSIPTSYLETQYF
>TRBJ1-2|TRBV7-8|many|-
TGTGCCAGCAGCGATGTTAATTCCTATGGCTACACCTTC
CASSDVNSYGYTF
>TRBJ1-5|TRBV5-1|many|TRBD1
TGCGCCAGCAGCCCGGGACAGGGGGTTTATAGCAATCAGCCCCAGCATTTT
CASSPGQGVYSNQPQHF
>TRBJ2-3|TRBV12-3/TRBV12-4|many|-
TGTGCCAGTACACCGGGAGAAGGCACAGATACGCAGTATTTT
CASTPGEGTDTQYF
>TRBJ1-4|TRBV6-1|few|-
TGTGCCAGCAGCCCAAGCCCTCGGACATTTGAAACTGAAAAACTGTTTTTT
CASSPSPRTFETEKLFF
>TRBJ2-1|TRBV10-1|few|-
TGCGCCAGCAGTGTCCGGGGTGGCAAGTTCTTC
CASSVRGGKFF
>TRBJ2-7|TRBV7-8|many|TRBD2
TGTGCCAGCAGCAGACTAGCGACCGCCTACGAGCAGTACTTC
CASSRLATAYEQYF
>TRBJ2-3|TRBV24-1|many|-
TGTGCCACCAGTGATTTGCGTGTAGCGGCGGTGGTAGATACGCAGTATTTT
CATSDLRVAAVVDTQYF
>TRBJ2-1|TRBV9|once|-
TGTGCCAGCAGCGTAGGTTCTCCAGAACAGTTCTTC
CASSVGSPEQFF
>TRBJ2-3|TRBV7-3|few|TRBD1
TGTGCCAGCAGGGGACAGGGCACAGATACGCAGTATTTT
CASRGQGTDTQYF
>TRBJ2-7|TRBV6-1|-|-
TGTGCCAGCAGTGAAGACCTTGTCCCGGAATCCTACGAGCAGTACTTC
CASSEDLVPESYEQYF
>TRBJ2-7|TRBV7-8|many|TRBD2
TGTGCCAGCAGCTTAAGGGAGGGCGCGGGAGGAAACGAGCAGTACTTC
CASSLREGAGGNEQYF
>TRBJ2-1|TRBV20-1|many|TRBD1
TGCAGTGCTAGAAGGGGGGGACAGGGGCGGACAGATGAGCAGTTCTTC
CSARRGGQGRTDEQFF
>TRBJ2-7|TRBV5-1|many|TRBD1
TGCGCCAGCAGCTTTGCGACAGGGAGCTCCTACGAGCAGTACTTC
CASSFATGSSYEQYF